This T cell receptor beta chain was obtained from a study of PD-L1 blockade in urothelial cancer. Across the whole study: Dosed intravenously at 1,200 mg every 3 weeks, atezolizumab was initiated by patients around 2014. Of roughly 31 patients, approximately 23 were males with bladder-origin urothelial cancer.

Using immunoSEQ multiplex PCR, the repertoire was profiled, and TCRdb retains in-frame clones only, with some absent. Of tens of thousands of clones in the sample, roughly 82% are singletons; the top ten hold 9% to 9.5%. Patients presented with locally advanced or metastatic urothelial carcinoma. Trimming took 5 bases from V and 9 from J, leaving 11 bases between them. Germline CDR1 and CDR2: SGHTA and FQGNSA. This CDR3 has 12 residues. The chain has TRBV7-2 and TRBJ2-1; tentative D call: TRBD2 (5 bases). The sample in question was PBMCs, obtained around atezolizumab (anti-PD-L1) treatment. The sequence was obtained from a man aged 70 or older with urothelial cancer. The CDR3 sequence: CASSPHGGEQFF. For the CDR3, the DNA is TGTGCCAGCAGCCCCCACGGAGGTGAGCAGTTCTTC.